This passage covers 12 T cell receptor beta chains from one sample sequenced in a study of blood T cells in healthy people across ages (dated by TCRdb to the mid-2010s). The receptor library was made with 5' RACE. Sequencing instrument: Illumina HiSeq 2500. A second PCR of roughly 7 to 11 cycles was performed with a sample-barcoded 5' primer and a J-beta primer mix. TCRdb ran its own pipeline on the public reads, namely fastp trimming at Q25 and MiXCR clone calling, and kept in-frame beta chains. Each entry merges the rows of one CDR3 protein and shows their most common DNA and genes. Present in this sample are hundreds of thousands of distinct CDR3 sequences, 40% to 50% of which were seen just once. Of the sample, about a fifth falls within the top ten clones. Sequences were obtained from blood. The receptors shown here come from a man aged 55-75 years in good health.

The CDR3 nucleotides are TGCAGCGTGGGAGGTAGGGGTTACAATGAGCAGTTCTTC. Its translation: CSVGGRGYNEQFF. The chain is built from TRBV29-1 and TRBJ2-1, with D possibly matching TRBD2 (6 bases). The CDR3 length is 13 residues. The germline V gene has CDR1 SQVTM and CDR2 ANQGSEA. Trimming left V 6 bases short and J 4 bases short, with 13 bases between.

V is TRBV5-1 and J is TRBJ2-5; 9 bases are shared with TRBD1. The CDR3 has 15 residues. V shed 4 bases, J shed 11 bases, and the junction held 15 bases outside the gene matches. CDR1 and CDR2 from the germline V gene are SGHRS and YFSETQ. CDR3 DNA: TGCGCCAGCAGCCCGACCGGGACAGGGTTCGATGAGCAGTACTTC. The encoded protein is CASSPTGTGFDEQYF. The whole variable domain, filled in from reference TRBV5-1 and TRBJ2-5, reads KAGVTQTPRYLIKTRGQQVTLSCSPISGHRSVSWYQQTPGQGLQFLFEYFSETQRNKGNFPGRFSGRQFSNSRSEMNVSTLELGDSALYLCASSPTGTGFDEQYFGPGTRLLVL.

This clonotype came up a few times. The chain's CDR3 is CASSTGQGIGEQYF. The CDR3 DNA reads as TGTGCCAGCAGCACCGGACAGGGGATCGGCGAGCAGTACTTC. V usage is TRBV27 and J usage is TRBJ2-7; 9 bases align to TRBD1. The germline V gene encodes CDR1 MNHEY and CDR2 SMNVEV (reference sequence). After removal of 6 bases from V and 6 bases from J, the junction contained 9 bases not matched to a gene. This CDR3 comprises 14 residues.

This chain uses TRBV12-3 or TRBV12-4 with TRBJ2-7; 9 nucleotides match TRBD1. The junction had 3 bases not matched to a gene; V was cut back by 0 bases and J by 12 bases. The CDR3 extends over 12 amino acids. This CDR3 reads CASSLAGTGPYF. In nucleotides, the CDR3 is TGTGCCAGCAGTTTAGCCGGGACAGGGCCGTACTTC.

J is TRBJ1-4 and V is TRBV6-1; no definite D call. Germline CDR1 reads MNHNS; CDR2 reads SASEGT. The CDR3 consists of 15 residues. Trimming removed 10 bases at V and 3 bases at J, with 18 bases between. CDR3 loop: CATRMMLGSNEKLFF. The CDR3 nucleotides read TGTGCCACCAGGATGATGCTAGGCTCTAATGAAAAACTGTTTTTT.

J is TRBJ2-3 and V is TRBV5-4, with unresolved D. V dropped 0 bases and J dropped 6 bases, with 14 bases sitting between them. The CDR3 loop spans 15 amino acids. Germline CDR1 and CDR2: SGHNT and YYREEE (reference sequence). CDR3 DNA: TGTGCCAGCAGCTTGGCCGGGCAGTGGACCGATACGCAGTATTTT. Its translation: CASSLAGQWTDTQYF.

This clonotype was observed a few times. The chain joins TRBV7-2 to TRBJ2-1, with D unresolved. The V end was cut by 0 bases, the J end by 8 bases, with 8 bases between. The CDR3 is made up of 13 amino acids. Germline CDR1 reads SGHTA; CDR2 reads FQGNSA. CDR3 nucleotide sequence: TGTGCCAGCAGCTTAGCTACTGGCTATGAGCAGTTCTTC. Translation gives CASSLATGYEQFF.

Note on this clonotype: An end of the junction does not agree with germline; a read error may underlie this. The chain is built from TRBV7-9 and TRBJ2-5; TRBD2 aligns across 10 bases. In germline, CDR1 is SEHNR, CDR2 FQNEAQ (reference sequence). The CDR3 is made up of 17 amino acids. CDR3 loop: CANSLAHSGRQQETQYF. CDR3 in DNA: TGTGCCAACAGCTTAGCGCATAGCGGGAGGCAACAAGAGACCCAGTACTTC.

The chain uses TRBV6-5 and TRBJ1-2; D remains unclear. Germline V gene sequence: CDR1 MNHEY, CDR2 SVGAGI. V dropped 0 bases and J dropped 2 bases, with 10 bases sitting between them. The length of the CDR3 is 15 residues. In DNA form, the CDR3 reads TGTGCCAGCAGTTACTCTAATAGGGTGAACTATGGCTACACCTTC. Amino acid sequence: CASSYSNRVNYGYTF.

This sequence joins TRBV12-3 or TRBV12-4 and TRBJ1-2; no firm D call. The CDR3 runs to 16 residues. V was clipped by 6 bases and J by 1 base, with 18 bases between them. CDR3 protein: CASSPSDGMINYGYTF. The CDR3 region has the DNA TGTGCCAGCAGCCCATCCGACGGAATGATTAACTATGGCTACACCTTC.

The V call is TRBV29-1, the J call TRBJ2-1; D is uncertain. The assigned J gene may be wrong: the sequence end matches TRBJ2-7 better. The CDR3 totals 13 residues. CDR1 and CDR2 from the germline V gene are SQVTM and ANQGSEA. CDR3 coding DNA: TGCAGCGTTGTTTTAATGGGTCACAATGAGCAGTACTTC. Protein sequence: CSVVLMGHNEQYF.

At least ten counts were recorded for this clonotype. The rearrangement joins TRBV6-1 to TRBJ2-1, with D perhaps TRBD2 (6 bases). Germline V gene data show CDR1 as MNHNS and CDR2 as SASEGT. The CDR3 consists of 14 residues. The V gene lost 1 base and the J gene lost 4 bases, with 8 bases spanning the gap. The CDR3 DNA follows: TGTGCCAGCAGTGAAGTGGCGGGATACAATGAGCAGTTCTTC. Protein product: CASSEVAGYNEQFF.